These 10 T cell receptor beta chains were sequenced from one sample in a study of early T cells in non-severe SARS-CoV-2 infection. TCRdb ran MiXCR on the 5' RACE reads and lists one entry per CDR3 protein. The sample records about 92,000 distinct CDR3 sequences, roughly 17% being singletons. Sequencing used whole blood. These receptors were collected from an adult who was a healthcare worker with PCR-confirmed SARS-CoV-2 infection or an uninfected control (not recorded which).

This clonotype was seen repeatedly, ten times or more. The chain has TRBV27 and TRBJ1-6, with D hard to call. With 8 bases removed from V and 6 bases from J, the gap between germline ends came to 8 bases. The CDR3 sequence is 12 residues long. The germline CDR1 and CDR2 sequences are MNHEY and SMNVEV (reference sequence). The CDR3 loop reads CASGWGNSPLHF. The DNA for the CDR3 is TGTGCCAGCGGCTGGGGTAATTCACCCCTCCACTTT.

This clonotype has a count of ten or more. The chain uses TRBV7-2 and TRBJ1-2; the D gene is possibly TRBD1 (6 bases). CDR1 and CDR2 from the germline V gene are SGHTA and FQGNSA. CDR3 length: 15 amino acids. V shed 6 bases and J shed 2 bases, with 16 bases lying between them. DNA of the CDR3: TGTGCCAGCAGGTATCAGGGGACGACCAACTATGGCTACACCTTC. Protein product: CASRYQGTTNYGYTF.

This clonotype was observed a handful of times. The genes are TRBV7-9 and TRBJ2-5; 8 nucleotides match TRBD1. After removal of 5 bases from V and 5 bases from J, the junction contained 7 bases not matched to a gene. The CDR3 runs 14 residues. Germline CDR1 reads SEHNR; CDR2 reads FQNEAQ (reference sequence). CDR3 DNA: TGTGCCAGCAGCATGACAGGGGTCCGGGAGACCCAGTACTTC. Amino acid sequence: CASSMTGVRETQYF.

This chain connects TRBV27 to TRBJ2-5; 7 nucleotides align to TRBD2. The CDR3 is 15 amino acids. Germline V gives CDR1 MNHEY, CDR2 SMNVEV (reference sequence). V gave up 1 base and J gave up 2 bases; unmatched junction bases: 4. The DNA for the CDR3 is TGTGCCAGCAGTTTATGGGCTAGCGGTCAAGAGACCCAGTACTTC. Its protein is CASSLWASGQETQYF.

This clonotype has ten or more counts. This chain links TRBV10-3 with TRBJ2-7; 7 positions agree with TRBD1. Trimming removed 10 bases from V and 7 bases from J; junction bases left unmatched: 19. This CDR3 has 15 amino acids. Germline V gene data show CDR1 as ENHRY and CDR2 as SYGVKD. The CDR3 DNA follows: TGTGCCACCAAAGGGACGACAGGGTTCTCGGGGGAGCAGTACTTC. Amino acids: CATKGTTGFSGEQYF.

This clonotype was observed a few times. The chain has TRBV5-4 and TRBJ2-7, with 9 bases fitting TRBD2. CDR3 size: 14 residues. Trimming cost V 2 bases and J 4 bases; bases outside gene matches: 4. Germline V gene lookup returns CDR1 SGHNT and CDR2 YYREEE (reference sequence). The CDR3 is CASSLAGGRYEQYF. The CDR3 bases are TGTGCCAGCAGCTTAGCGGGGGGCCGTTACGAGCAGTACTTC.

The rearrangement joins TRBV11-2 to TRBJ2-3; D possibly corresponds to TRBD1 (5 bases). The germline gives CDR1 SGHAT, CDR2 FQNNGV. This CDR3 spans 14 amino acids. V dropped 7 bases and J dropped 7 bases, with 18 bases sitting between them. The CDR3 loop reads CASTLDSRKNTQYF. CDR3 nucleotide sequence: TGTGCCAGCACCCTCGACAGTCGGAAGAATACGCAGTATTTT.

This clonotype was seen a handful of times. This chain uses TRBV29-1 with TRBJ1-1; the match to TRBD1 covers 9 bases. Germline CDR1 SQVTM, CDR2 ANQGSEA. V lost 5 bases to trimming and J lost 1 base; unmatched junction nucleotides: 5. CDR3 length equals 14 residues. This CDR3 is CSVIQGAWNTEAFF. For the CDR3, the DNA is TGCAGCGTTATACAGGGGGCCTGGAACACTGAAGCTTTCTTT.

The V and J genes are TRBV4-3 and TRBJ2-3; D ambiguous. CDR1 and CDR2 (germline): LGHNA, YSLEER. Trimming stripped 0 bases from V and 1 base from J, with 8 bases between. There are 15 residues in the CDR3. As DNA, the CDR3 is TGCGCCAGCAGCCAAGACCCTCTAGGCACAGATACGCAGTATTTT. Translated, it gives CASSQDPLGTDTQYF.

This clonotype was detected only a few times. J is TRBJ2-7 and V is TRBV28, with 9 bases that match TRBD1. In germline, CDR1 is MDHEN, CDR2 SYDVKM. Trimming at V came to 2 bases and at J to 2 bases, leaving 1 base not matched to a gene. This CDR3 has 14 residues. The DNA for the CDR3 is TGTGCCAGCAGTTTAGGGACAGGGCCCTACGAGCAGTACTTC. The encoded protein is CASSLGTGPYEQYF.